Listed below are T cell receptor beta chains from one sample, sequenced in a study of OX40 agonist ivuxolimab in advanced cancers. TCRdb's table, derived via immunoSEQ multiplex PCR, lists solely in-frame clones and lacks some. Of some 150,000 clones listed, 93% are singletons. The sequences come from CD4+ or CD8+ T cells sorted from blood, collected in a trial of the OX40 agonist ivuxolimab. Receptor source: an adult with an advanced solid tumor such as melanoma, head and neck, liver or kidney cancer. The CDR3 runs from the conserved cysteine through the conserved F or W. D genes are given only for firm matches. Not every row has a clone size; where given, it reads once, few, many or a size class.

TRBJ1-2 | NA | TRBV18 | NA | TGTGCCAGCTCACCACGGGAAGGTCTAGGAGGGGACTATGGCTACACCTTC | CASSPREGLGGDYGYTF
TRBJ1-2 | NA | TRBV6-1 | NA | TGTGCCAGCACCCTTCTCGATGGGGGCTACACCTTC | CASTLLDGGYTF
TRBJ2-5 | NA | TRBV6-5 | NA | TGTGCCAGCAGTCACGGGGAGACCCAGTACTTC | CASSHGETQYF
TRBJ1-3 | NA | TRBV10-3 | TRBD1 | TGTGCCAGCACCCTTCCGGGACAGTCGCCCATATATTTT | CASTLPGQSPIYF
TRBJ2-3 | NA | TRBV6-5 | TRBD2 | TGTGCCACCGACGGCGGGGGGGCTGGAGATACGCAGTATTTT | CATDGGGAGDTQYF
TRBJ2-5 | NA | TRBV5-6 | NA | TGTGCCAGCAGCTCGGGCAGGACGAGGGCAGAGACCCAGTACTTC | CASSSGRTRAETQYF
TRBJ2-5 | NA | TRBV25-1 | NA | TGTGCCAGTCAAAAAGGGGGTGTGGAGACCCAGTACTTC | CASQKGGVETQYF
TRBJ1-3 | NA | TRBV7-2 | NA | TGTGCCAGCAGCTTAATATCTGGAAACACCATATATTTT | CASSLISGNTIYF
TRBJ1-2 | NA | TRBV7-8 | NA | TGTGCCAGCAGCTTAGAGTGGATCGGCTACACCTTC | CASSLEWIGYTF
TRBJ1-5 | NA | TRBV7-2 | NA | TGTGCCAGCAGCTCCGGGGGCAGCAATCAGCCCCAGCATTTT | CASSSGGSNQPQHF
TRBJ2-7 | NA | TRBV19 | NA | TGTGCCAGTAGTCCCCGGGTTACCTCCTACGAGCAGTACTTC | CASSPRVTSYEQYF
TRBJ2-7 | NA | TRBV12-5 | NA | TGTGCTAGTGGTTTGGTACGAACAGGGCCGACCTACGAGCAGTACTTC | CASGLVRTGPTYEQYF
TRBJ1-2 | NA | TRBV28 | NA | TGTGCCAGCAGCCCCTTGGGAGAGGGATCAAGGAATGGCTACACCTTC | CASSPLGEGSRNGYTF
TRBJ1-2 | NA | TRBV19 | NA | TGTGCCAGTAGTATGCGAAGGGACTATGGCTACACCTTC | CASSMRRDYGYTF
TRBJ1-3 | NA | TRBV7-8 | NA | TGTGCCAGCAGCCCCCATCCAAGACAGGCCTCTGGAAACACCATATATTTT | CASSPHPRQASGNTIYF
TRBJ1-2 | NA | TRBV27 | NA | TGTGCCAGCAGTTCTGACAGGTTCCCTCCTTGGTATGGCTACACCTTC | CASSSDRFPPWYGYTF
TRBJ2-7 | once | TRBV27 | NA | TGTGCCAGCAGTTATGCGGAAGGCCAGGGGGAGCAGTACTTC | CASSYAEGQGEQYF
TRBJ1-1 | NA | TRBV5-1 | NA | TGCGCCAGCAGCCCCCAAGCAGGGCTGAACACTGAAGCTTTCTTT | CASSPQAGLNTEAFF
TRBJ2-2 | NA | TRBV10-3 | TRBD2 | TGTGCCATCAGTGAGTCCGCCGGGAGGGCCCCAGACGCCGGGGAGCTGTTTTTT | CAISESAGRAPDAGELFF
TRBJ1-4 | NA | TRBV7-8 | NA | TGTGCCAGCACCCCTAATGAAAAACTGTTTTTT | CASTPNEKLFF
TRBJ1-4 | NA | TRBV19 | TRBD1 | TGTGCCAGTAGTATCGGGACAGCCGGTAATGAAAAACTGTTTTTT | CASSIGTAGNEKLFF
TRBJ1-1 | NA | TRBV5-4 | TRBD1 | TGTGCCAGCAGCTTCCCAGGGGGAACTGAAGCTTTCTTT | CASSFPGGTEAFF
TRBJ1-2 | NA | TRBV6-6 | TRBD1 | TGTGCCAGCAGTTACCCGGGACAGGGCGTCTATGGCTACACCTTC | CASSYPGQGVYGYTF
TRBJ1-5 | NA | TRBV28 | NA | TGTGCCAGCAGTCAGGGTTATAGCAATCAGCCCCAGCATTTT | CASSQGYSNQPQHF
TRBJ2-5 | NA | TRBV6-5 | TRBD2 | TGTGCCAGCAGTTCCGGTCTAGCGGTCCAAGAGACCCAGTACTTC | CASSSGLAVQETQYF
TRBJ2-2 | NA | TRBV7-2 | NA | TGTGCCAGCAGCTTAGTTGGGGCAGGGTGGGACACCGGGGAGCTGTTTTTT | CASSLVGAGWDTGELFF
TRBJ1-1 | NA | TRBV6-6 | NA | TGTGCCAGCAGTCGGGCAGGGAGTTTGAACACTGAAGCTTTCTTT | CASSRAGSLNTEAFF
TRBJ1-2 | NA | TRBV7-9 | NA | TGTGCCAGCAGCTCTACGACAGGCTCTGGCTACACCTTC | CASSSTTGSGYTF
TRBJ2-1 | NA | TRBV7-9 | TRBD1 | TGTGCCAGCAGCCCCGGACAGGAGTTCAATATAAACAATGAGCAGTTCTTC | CASSPGQEFNINNEQFF
TRBJ1-1 | NA | TRBV7-2 | TRBD1 | TGTGCCAGCAGCTTAGTAGGGACAGGAAACACTGAAGCTTTCTTT | CASSLVGTGNTEAFF
TRBJ1-1 | NA | TRBV5-5 | NA | TGTGCCAGCAGCTTGGGGGGTATTGGGAGCACTGAAGCTTTCTTT | CASSLGGIGSTEAFF
TRBJ2-1 | NA | TRBV14 | TRBD2 | TGTGCCAGCAGCCCGGGACTAGCGGGAGGCCATTCCTCTTTGTCCTACAATGAGCAGTTCTTC | CASSPGLAGGHSSLSYNEQFF
TRBJ2-5 | once | TRBV7-6 | TRBD2 | TGTGCCAGCAGCTTAGGAGGGGTCCTAGCGGGTCTTGAGACCCAGTACTTC | CASSLGGVLAGLETQYF
TRBJ2-5 | once | TRBV6-1 | TRBD1 | TGTGCCAGCATCGAACAGGGGGACGGGGCCCAGTACTTC | CASIEQGDGAQYF
TRBJ1-2 | NA | TRBV28 | TRBD1 | TGTGCCAGCAGCACCGGGACAGGGGCGTCGGGCTACACCTTC | CASSTGTGASGYTF
TRBJ1-4 | NA | TRBV4-2 | NA | TGTGCCAGCAGCCAGGCAGGCCATAATGAAAAACTGTTTTTT | CASSQAGHNEKLFF
TRBJ2-1 | NA | TRBV7-2 | NA | TGTGCCAGCAGCTCCCTAGGGGGGTGGAATGAGCAGTTCTTC | CASSSLGGWNEQFF
TRBJ1-5 | NA | TRBV30 | TRBD1 | TGTGCCTGGAGTGCAGGGACAGGGTACAATCAGCCCCAGCATTTT | CAWSAGTGYNQPQHF
TRBJ2-7 | NA | TRBV27 | TRBD1 | TGTGCCAGCAGACGACAGGGTGGCTCCTACGAGCAGTACTTC | CASRRQGGSYEQYF
TRBJ1-2 | NA | TRBV11-2 | TRBD1 | TGTGCCAGCAGCTTAGTGGGGACAGGGCTTGGTTATGGCTACACCTTC | CASSLVGTGLGYGYTF
TRBJ1-5 | NA | TRBV6-5 | TRBD1 | TGTGCCAGCAGAAGGACAGGGAGCAATCAGCCCCAGCATTTT | CASRRTGSNQPQHF
TRBJ1-5 | NA | TRBV18 | NA | TGTGCCAGCTCACCAGGGGGGGGCCTTTTAAATCAGCCCCAGCATTTT | CASSPGGGLLNQPQHF
TRBJ1-5 | few | TRBV5-1 | NA | TGCGCCAGCAGCTTAGAGGGGTCGGGCAATCAGCCCCAGCATTTT | CASSLEGSGNQPQHF
TRBJ2-1 | NA | TRBV11-2 | NA | TGTGCCAGCAGCTTAGTTCTTTCCCTCGGGGATGAGCAGTTCTTC | CASSLVLSLGDEQFF
TRBJ2-2 | few | TRBV4-3 | TRBD2 | TGCGCCAGCAGCCAAGAAGGGGGACTAGCGGCTACGACCGGGGAGCTGTTTTTT | CASSQEGGLAATTGELFF
TRBJ1-3 | few | TRBV29-1 | NA | TGCAGCGTTCGACGGGGCGGGGGAAACACCATATATTTT | CSVRRGGGNTIYF
TRBJ1-5 | NA | TRBV6-6 | NA | TGTGCCAGCAGTCGACGGGACGGCCCCAATCAGCCCCAGCATTTT | CASSRRDGPNQPQHF